The rows below give T cell receptor beta chains drawn from one sample of a study of cytomegalovirus exposure and HLA in healthy donors. TCRdb keeps only in-frame clones here, not all; method: immunoSEQ multiplex PCR. The sample holds 110,000 to 150,000 clones, about 80% seen once. Material: PBMCs. These receptors all stem from a man aged 18 to 30 in good health and CMV-seronegative. The CDR3 runs from the conserved cysteine through the conserved F or W. The order of the fields is D gene, J gene, clone size, V gene, CDR3 protein, CDR3 DNA. D genes are given only for firm matches. Part of the rows lack a size; the others show once, few, many or a class for expanded clones.

TRBD1 | TRBJ2-7 | . | TRBV23-1 | CASSRSRDRGDEQYF | TGCGCCAGCAGTCGATCCCGGGACAGGGGAGACGAGCAGTACTTC
. | TRBJ2-3 | . | TRBV9 | CASSVSGTDTQYF | TGTGCCAGCAGCGTATCGGGGACAGATACGCAGTATTTT
TRBD1 | TRBJ1-5 | few | TRBV6-6 | CASSYPTGENQPQHF | TGTGCCAGCAGTTACCCGACAGGGGAGAATCAGCCCCAGCATTTT
. | TRBJ2-1 | . | TRBV11-3 | CASSSNVGPRNEQFF | TGTGCCAGCAGCTCCAACGTGGGGCCGAGGAATGAGCAGTTCTTC
TRBD1 | TRBJ1-2 | . | TRBV27 | CASTGTGGYGYTF | TGTGCCAGCACTGGGACAGGCGGCTATGGCTACACCTTC
TRBD2 | TRBJ2-3 | . | TRBV11-3 | CASSLVGLAEDTQYF | TGTGCCAGCAGCTTAGTGGGACTAGCGGAAGATACGCAGTATTTT
. | TRBJ2-7 | . | TRBV9 | CASASGMSGEQYF | TGTGCCAGCGCGTCAGGGATGTCAGGTGAGCAGTACTTC
. | TRBJ1-3 | few | TRBV5-4 | CASRTGISGNTIYF | TGTGCCAGCAGGACGGGGATTTCTGGAAACACCATATATTTT
TRBD2 | TRBJ2-3 | . | TRBV29-1 | CSVLLAGAPDTQYF | TGCAGCGTCTTACTAGCGGGAGCACCAGATACGCAGTATTTT
TRBD1 | TRBJ2-1 | few | TRBV18 | CASSQDRGFVDEQFF | TGTGCCAGCTCACAGGACAGGGGATTTGTGGATGAGCAGTTCTTC
. | TRBJ1-2 | . | TRBV6-5 | CASSYGGDYGYTF | TGTGCCAGCAGTTACGGAGGGGACTATGGCTACACCTTC
TRBD2 | TRBJ2-7 | . | TRBV29-1 | CSVGGGSYEQYF | TGCAGCGTTGGGGGGGGCTCCTACGAGCAGTACTTC
TRBD1 | TRBJ1-1 | . | TRBV28 | CASTPGGANTEAFF | TGTGCCAGCACCCCAGGGGGCGCGAACACTGAAGCTTTCTTT
TRBD1 | TRBJ1-1 | . | TRBV6-5 | CASSTTGGSEAFF | TGTGCCAGCAGTACAACAGGGGGCAGTGAAGCTTTCTTT
. | TRBJ2-7 | . | TRBV5-1 | CASSLEGPGGGEQYF | TGCGCCAGCAGCTTGGAAGGACCAGGGGGAGGCGAGCAGTACTTC
. | TRBJ2-3 | . | TRBV7-9 | CASSSTSYSTDTQYF | TGTGCCAGCAGCTCCACTAGCTATAGCACAGATACGCAGTATTTT
TRBD1 | TRBJ1-1 | few | TRBV30 | CAWRTGGLLFTEAFF | TGTGCCTGGAGAACAGGGGGTCTTTTGTTCACTGAAGCTTTCTTT
. | TRBJ1-1 | . | TRBV11-2 | CASSPQGDTEAFF | TGTGCCAGCAGCCCACAGGGTGACACTGAAGCTTTCTTT
TRBD1 | TRBJ2-1 | . | TRBV7-8 | CASSLVFYGGQGNNEQFF | TGTGCCAGCAGCTTAGTATTCTACGGGGGACAGGGTAACAATGAGCAGTTCTTC
TRBD1 | TRBJ1-1 | . | TRBV11-2 | CASSLPGQGVYTEAFF | TGTGCCAGCAGCTTACCGGGACAGGGAGTGTACACTGAAGCTTTCTTT
. | TRBJ2-1 | . | TRBV11-3 | CASSSARAGSEQFF | TGTGCCAGCAGCTCTGCACGAGCGGGCTCCGAGCAGTTCTTC
TRBD1 | TRBJ1-2 | . | TRBV19 | CASSVQGLGGYTF | TGTGCCAGTAGTGTACAGGGGTTGGGAGGCTACACCTTC
. | TRBJ2-1 | . | TRBV29-1 | CSVGSREVGSYNEQFF | TGCAGCGTTGGATCCCGGGAAGTGGGTTCCTACAATGAGCAGTTCTTC
TRBD1 | TRBJ1-2 | . | TRBV5-1 | CASSHPGQGAPHYGYTF | TGCGCCAGCAGCCACCCGGGACAGGGGGCGCCGCACTATGGCTACACCTTC
TRBD1 | TRBJ1-1 | . | TRBV6-1 | CASNKDRAEFEAFF | TGTGCCAGCAATAAAGACAGGGCAGAATTTGAAGCTTTCTTT
. | TRBJ1-2 | . | TRBV5-1 | CASSLQGGSNYGYTF | TGCGCCAGCAGCTTACAGGGCGGATCTAACTATGGCTACACCTTC
. | TRBJ2-5 | . | TRBV6-5 | CASMTALFDQYF | TGTGCCAGCATGACAGCCCTTTTTGACCAGTACTTC
. | TRBJ1-3 | . | TRBV5-6 | CASSLVGRPSSGNTIYF | TGTGCCAGCAGCTTGGTGGGCAGGCCAAGCTCTGGAAACACCATATATTTT
. | TRBJ2-2 | . | TRBV7-8 | CASSSERTGELFF | TGTGCCAGCAGCTCGGAGCGGACCGGGGAGCTGTTTTTT
. | TRBJ1-2 | . | TRBV10-2 | CASSEVGASIGYTF | TGCGCCAGCAGTGAGGTGGGGGCATCCATCGGCTACACCTTC
. | TRBJ2-1 | . | TRBV6-5 | CASSYGEFGEQFF | TGTGCCAGCAGTTATGGGGAGTTCGGAGAGCAGTTCTTC
. | TRBJ2-3 | . | TRBV19 | CASRDFSLATQYF | TGTGCCTCTAGGGACTTCTCGCTGGCTACGCAGTATTTT
TRBD2 | TRBJ2-2 | . | TRBV2 | CASRNSGGWTGELFF | TGTGCCAGCAGGAATAGCGGGGGGTGGACCGGGGAGCTGTTTTTT
. | TRBJ2-7 | once | TRBV5-1 | CASSLEHEQYF | TGCGCCAGCAGCTTGGAGCACGAGCAGTACTTC
TRBD1 | TRBJ1-2 | . | TRBV6-5 | CASRFDRGRVYGYTF | TGTGCCAGCAGATTTGACAGGGGGCGAGTCTATGGCTACACCTTC
TRBD1 | TRBJ2-7 | . | TRBV7-4 | CASSLEVSRGSYEQYF | TGTGCCAGCAGCTTAGAGGTCTCCAGGGGGAGCTACGAGCAGTACTTC
TRBD2 | TRBJ2-5 | few | TRBV7-9 | CASSPGLASNSQETQYF | TGTGCCAGCAGCCCGGGACTAGCGAGTAACTCCCAAGAGACCCAGTACTTC
TRBD1 | TRBJ1-5 | . | TRBV19 | CASSIWDRGSSNQPQHF | TGTGCCAGTAGTATCTGGGACAGGGGCTCAAGCAATCAGCCCCAGCATTTT
TRBD1 | TRBJ1-2 | . | TRBV6-5 | CASSYAYRGNYGYTF | TGTGCCAGCAGTTACGCTTACAGGGGGAACTATGGCTACACCTTC
. | TRBJ2-2 | . | TRBV5-6 | CASSLVGSGGELFF | TGTGCCAGCAGCTTGGTCGGATCCGGGGGGGAGCTGTTTTTT
TRBD1 | TRBJ2-7 | . | TRBV27 | CASSSGTGYEQYF | TGTGCCAGCAGTTCAGGGACAGGATACGAGCAGTACTTC
. | TRBJ1-1 | . | TRBV7-3 | CASSYDRNTEAFF | TGTGCCAGCAGCTACGACAGGAACACTGAAGCTTTCTTT
TRBD2 | TRBJ2-5 | few | TRBV6-1 | CASSEIAGGQETQYF | TGTGCCAGCAGTGAAATAGCGGGGGGGCAAGAGACCCAGTACTTC
. | TRBJ2-6 | . | TRBV19 | CASSILGQGGSGANVLTF | TGTGCCAGTAGTATACTGGGCCAGGGGGGCTCTGGGGCCAACGTCCTGACTTTC
TRBD2 | TRBJ2-2 | few | TRBV5-1 | CASKIGSGGNTGELFF | TGCGCCAGCAAGATAGGGAGCGGGGGAAACACCGGGGAGCTGTTTTTT
. | TRBJ2-7 | . | TRBV7-2 | CASSLNRDYEQYF | TGTGCCAGCAGCTTAAACCGAGACTACGAGCAGTACTTC
. | TRBJ2-5 | once | TRBV5-1 | CASSFGESQETQYF | TGCGCCAGCAGCTTCGGAGAGTCCCAAGAGACCCAGTACTTC
. | TRBJ1-3 | . | TRBV4-1 | CASSQDRHGERSGNTIYF | TGCGCCAGCAGCCAAGATAGGCACGGGGAGCGAAGTGGAAACACCATATATTTT
TRBD2 | TRBJ2-7 | . | TRBV4-2 | CASSQASGSSYEQYF | TGTGCCAGCAGCCAAGCTAGCGGGAGCTCCTACGAGCAGTACTTC
. | TRBJ2-3 | . | TRBV14 | CASSQDWTGEGTDTQYF | TGTGCCAGCAGCCAAGATTGGACGGGAGAGGGAACAGATACGCAGTATTTT